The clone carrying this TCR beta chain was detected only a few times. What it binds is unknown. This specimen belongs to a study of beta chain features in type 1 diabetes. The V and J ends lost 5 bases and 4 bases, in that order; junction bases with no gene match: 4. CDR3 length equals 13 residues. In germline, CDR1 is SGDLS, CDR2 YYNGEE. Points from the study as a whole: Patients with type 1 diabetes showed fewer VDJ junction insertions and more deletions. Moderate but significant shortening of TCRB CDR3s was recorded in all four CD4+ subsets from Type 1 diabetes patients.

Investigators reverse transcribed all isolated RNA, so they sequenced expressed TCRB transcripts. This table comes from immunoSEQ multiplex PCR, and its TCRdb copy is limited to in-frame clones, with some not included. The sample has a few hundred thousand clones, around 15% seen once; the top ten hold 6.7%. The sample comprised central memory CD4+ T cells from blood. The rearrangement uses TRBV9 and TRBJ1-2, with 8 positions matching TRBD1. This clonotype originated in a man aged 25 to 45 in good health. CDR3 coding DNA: TGTGCCAGCAGTTCACAGGGGGGCTATGGCTACACCTTC. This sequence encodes CASSSQGGYGYTF.